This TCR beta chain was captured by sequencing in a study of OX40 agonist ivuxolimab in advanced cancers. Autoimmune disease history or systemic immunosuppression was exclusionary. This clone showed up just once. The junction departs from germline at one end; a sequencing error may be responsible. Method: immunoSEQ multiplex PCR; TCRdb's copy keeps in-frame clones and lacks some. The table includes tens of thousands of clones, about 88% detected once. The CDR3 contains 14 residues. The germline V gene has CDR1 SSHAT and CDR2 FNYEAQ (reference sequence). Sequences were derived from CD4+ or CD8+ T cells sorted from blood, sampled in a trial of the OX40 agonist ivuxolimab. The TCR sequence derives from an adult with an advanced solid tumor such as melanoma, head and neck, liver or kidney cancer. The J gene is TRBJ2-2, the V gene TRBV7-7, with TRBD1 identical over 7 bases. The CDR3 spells CASSLVAGGGELFF. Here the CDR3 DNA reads TGTGCTAGCAGCTTAGTGGCAGGGGGCGGGGAGCTGTTTTTT. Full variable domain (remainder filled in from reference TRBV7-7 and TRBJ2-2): GAGVSQSPRYKVTKRGQDVTLRCDPISSHATLYWYQQALGQGPEFLTYFNYEAQPDKSGLPSDRFSAERPEGSISTLTIQRTEQRDSAMYRCASSLVAGGGELFFGEGSRLTVL.